Shown below are 20 T cell receptor beta chains from a single sample sequenced in a study of blood T cell repertoires in COVID-19. The repertoire was sequenced with immunoSEQ multiplex PCR; TCRdb's copy has only in-frame clones and lacks some. Of some 180,000 clones in the sample, 85% were seen once. Source material: PBMCs or T cells enriched from blood (not recorded which). Receptor source: a man aged 40-49 years who had recovered from COVID-19.

The chain uses TRBV3-1 (or the pseudogene TRBV3-2) and TRBJ1-1; D is possibly TRBD1 (6 bases). The V end was cut by 3 bases, the J end by 11 bases, with 25 bases between. CDR1 LGHDT and CDR2 YNNKEL come from the germline V gene (reference sequence). This CDR3 has 16 residues. The chain's CDR3 is CASSHTGLVSPMSAFF. The CDR3 DNA reads TGTGCCAGCAGCCATACAGGGCTTGTTAGCCCTATGTCGGCTTTCTTT.

The rearrangement joins TRBV2 to TRBJ2-5, with D uncertain. Between the trimmed V and J ends, which lost 3 bases and 5 bases, there was a span of 7 bases. Germline V gene data show CDR1 as SNHLY and CDR2 as FYNNEI. The length of the CDR3 is 12 residues. CDR3 residues: CASSDNAETQYF. The CDR3 DNA sequence: TGTGCCAGCAGTGATAACGCGGAGACCCAGTACTTC.

V gene TRBV3-1 (or the pseudogene TRBV3-2) combines with J gene TRBJ2-5, with D perhaps matching TRBD1 (6 bases). The CDR3 length is 13 residues. Germline loops: CDR1 LGHDT, CDR2 YNNKEL (reference sequence). Trimming cost V 6 bases and J 6 bases, with 14 bases left between them. This CDR3 is CASRPGVGQTQYF. The CDR3, as DNA: TGTGCCAGCAGACCAGGGGTGGGGCAGACCCAGTACTTC.

The chain is built from TRBV5-1 and TRBJ2-2, with no clear D. Trimming shortened V by 0 bases and J by 3 bases, and 6 bases separated the two germline ends. The CDR3 is made up of 14 amino acids. Germline V gives CDR1 SGHRS, CDR2 YFSETQ. The CDR3: CASSLGPDTGELFF. In DNA form, the CDR3 reads TGCGCCAGCAGCTTGGGGCCTGACACCGGGGAGCTGTTTTTT.

The J gene is TRBJ1-2, the V gene TRBV6-4, with unresolved D. CDR1 and CDR2 from the germline V gene are MRHNA and SNTAGT. V was pared by 0 bases and J by 2 bases, with 10 bases between. The length of the CDR3 is 15 residues. The CDR3 sequence is CASSDSERVNYGYTF. In nucleotides, the CDR3 is TGTGCCAGCAGTGACTCTGAGAGGGTCAACTATGGCTACACCTTC.

Only one count was recorded for this clone. The rearrangement uses TRBV27 and TRBJ2-5; 8 positions match TRBD2. Germline trimming cut 5 bases from V and 4 bases from J; bases unmatched to any gene: 12. CDR3 size: 16 residues. In germline, CDR1 is MNHEY, CDR2 SMNVEV (reference sequence). CDR3 sequence: CASSPIRTSRGETQYF. CDR3 DNA: TGTGCCAGCAGTCCTATCCGGACTAGCAGGGGAGAGACCCAGTACTTC.

This rearrangement joins TRBV6-5 to TRBJ2-1; D may be TRBD2 (6 bases). V dropped 8 bases and J dropped 4 bases, with 12 bases sitting between them. This CDR3 spans 13 amino acids. CDR1 is MNHEY, CDR2 SVGAGI, per germline. CDR3 DNA: TGTGCCAGCCGAGGGGCGGGGTACAATGAGCAGTTCTTC. Translation: CASRGAGYNEQFF.

With respect to this clone: This sample includes further DNA sequences coding for the same CDR3. The chain recombines TRBV5-1 with TRBJ2-7; perhaps TRBD1 as D (6 bases). Germline CDR1 SGHRS, CDR2 YFSETQ. The V and J ends lost 4 bases and 2 bases respectively, with 10 bases between them. There are 13 residues in the CDR3. The CDR3 loop is CASSPRTAYEQYF. DNA for the CDR3: TGCGCCAGCAGCCCGCGGACAGCCTACGAGCAGTACTTC.

The chain couples TRBV27 to TRBJ2-4; 8 positions agree with TRBD1. Germline V gene lookup returns CDR1 MNHEY and CDR2 SMNVEV (reference sequence). This CDR3 comprises 18 residues. J gave up 0 bases and V 3 bases, and 10 bases lay outside the gene matches. The CDR3: CASSFRTGTYLAKNIQYF. The CDR3 region has the DNA TGTGCCAGCAGTTTTCGGACAGGGACTTACCTAGCCAAAAACATTCAGTACTTC.

This chain connects TRBV5-1 to TRBJ2-3, with D possibly matching TRBD2 (6 bases). The V end lost 0 bases, the J end lost 4 bases, and 15 bases lay between the germline ends. CDR1 SGHRS and CDR2 YFSETQ come from the germline V gene. The CDR3 loop spans 16 amino acids. The CDR3 loop is CASSLGGRIYSDTQYF. DNA for the CDR3: TGCGCCAGCAGCTTGGGGGGGAGGATTTATTCAGATACGCAGTATTTT.

The CDR3 nucleotides are TGTGCCAGCGGGGCCGAGTACTATGGCTACACCTTC. Its translation is CASGAEYYGYTF. This rearrangement joins TRBV2 to TRBJ1-2, with D tentatively TRBD1 (5 bases). The CDR3 length is 12 residues. CDR1 is SNHLY and CDR2 is FYNNEI in the germline V gene. The V end lost 8 bases, the J end lost 3 bases, and 10 bases lay between the germline ends.

J is TRBJ1-1 and V is TRBV29-1; possibly TRBD1 for D (6 bases). Germline loops: CDR1 SQVTM, CDR2 ANQGSEA. This CDR3 comprises 11 residues. Trimming stripped 4 bases from V and 8 bases from J, with 11 bases between. The CDR3 DNA follows: TGCAGCGTTGGGTGGGGGACAGAAGCTTTCTTT. It translates to CSVGWGTEAFF.

J is TRBJ1-1 and V is TRBV5-1; D remains unclear. V lost 2 bases to trimming and J lost 0 bases, with 8 bases between them. The CDR3 is 14 residues long. Germline V gene sequence: CDR1 SGHRS, CDR2 YFSETQ. The CDR3 bases are TGCGCCAGCAGCTTTGAGGGCATGAACACTGAAGCTTTCTTT. Translating it yields CASSFEGMNTEAFF.

The V gene is TRBV9, the J gene TRBJ2-2; D is unresolved. This CDR3 comprises 14 residues. The germline V gene encodes CDR1 SGDLS and CDR2 YYNGEE. Trimming took off 0 bases at V and 8 bases at J, with 11 bases between the two ends. CDR3 sequence reads: CASSVGKTSGELFF. The CDR3 nucleotides read TGTGCCAGCAGCGTAGGGAAGACTTCTGGGGAGCTGTTTTTT.

This clone has only a few counts. CDR3 in amino acids: CASSSVIRGQPTMRKFF. The DNA of the CDR3 is TGTGCCAGCAGCTCTGTTATAAGGGGGCAACCTACAATGAGGAAGTTCTTC. The V and J genes are TRBV11-3 and TRBJ2-1; 7 bases match TRBD1. Germline V CDR1 and CDR2: SGHNT, YENEEA. V lost 4 bases and J lost 14; bases outside the gene matches: 23. The CDR3 covers 17 residues.

The rearrangement links TRBV5-1 to TRBJ2-5; D is uncertain. Germline CDR1 and CDR2: SGHRS and YFSETQ. The CDR3 sequence is 14 residues long. The germline V and J ends were trimmed by 0 bases and 3 bases, with 9 bases remaining between them. The chain's CDR3 is CASSLALTEETQYF. The CDR3 coding sequence is TGCGCCAGCAGCTTGGCCCTAACAGAAGAGACCCAGTACTTC.

A few counts support this clone. The chain uses TRBV29-1 and TRBJ2-3; 8 bases align to TRBD2. The CDR3 contains 16 residues. The V gene end was trimmed by 6 bases and the J gene end by 1 base; junction bases not matched to a gene: 12. Germline loops: CDR1 SQVTM, CDR2 ANQGSEA. The CDR3 DNA reads TGCAGCGTCAGCGGGAGTAAGGAGGGTGGCACAGATACGCAGTATTTT. This encodes CSVSGSKEGGTDTQYF.

This clone was found once. The genes are TRBV28 and TRBJ2-2, with D possibly being TRBD2 (6 bases). This CDR3 comprises 16 residues. The V and J ends lost 6 bases and 0 bases respectively, with 14 bases between them. Per germline, CDR1 MDHEN and CDR2 SYDVKM. The DNA of the CDR3 is TGTGCCAGCAGGTTTAGCGGTCCCGCGAACACCGGGGAGCTGTTTTTT. Its translation: CASRFSGPANTGELFF.

The table lists this clone with a count of one. DNA of the CDR3: TGTGCCAGCAGTGAATCCCAGGGGGCAAAGGACGAGCAGTACTTC. It encodes CASSESQGAKDEQYF. The chain links TRBV25-1 to TRBJ2-7; 8 nucleotides match TRBD1. The CDR3 is made up of 15 amino acids. J gave up 5 bases and V 1 base, and 7 bases lay outside the gene matches. Germline CDR1 and CDR2: MGHDK and SYGVNS.

The chain links TRBV9 to TRBJ2-2; 7 bases map to TRBD1. J gave up 4 bases and V 3 bases, and 3 bases lay outside the gene matches. Looked up from germline, CDR1 is SGDLS and CDR2 is YYNGEE. This CDR3 is 14 amino acids long. CDR3 sequence: CASSETGVTGELFF. For the CDR3, the DNA is TGTGCCAGCAGCGAAACAGGGGTCACCGGGGAGCTGTTTTTT.